This entry lists 18 T cell receptor beta chains sequenced from one sample in a study of T cells in Graves' hyperthyroidism and ophthalmopathy. From RNA transcripts, TCR beta CDR3 regions were amplified. TCR CDR3 underwent first-round RT-PCR with the HTBI primer set. TCRdb processed the multiplex PCR reads anew with MiXCR; each CDR3 protein has one entry. The sample holds 300,000 or so distinct CDR3 sequences, over 20% seen once. Sequencing was carried out using blood. Source of these receptors: a woman in her fifties or sixties with Graves' hyperthyroidism.

Only a few counts were recorded for this clonotype. CDR3 protein: CASSLTPEGNYGYTF. The DNA for the CDR3 is TGTGCCAGCAGTTTAACCCCCGAGGGGAACTATGGCTACACCTTC. The chain joins TRBV12-3 or TRBV12-4 to TRBJ1-2, with a possible D match to TRBD1 (5 bases). There are 15 residues in the CDR3. With 2 bases removed from V and 2 bases from J, the gap between germline ends came to 12 bases.

This clonotype was detected many times. The CDR3 sequence: CSARDDRESKTQYF. The CDR3 nucleotides are TGCAGTGCTAGAGATGACCGGGAGTCAAAGACCCAGTACTTC. The chain has TRBV20-1 and TRBJ2-5; a weak D match, TRBD2 (6 bases). CDR3 length: 14 residues. V lost 0 bases and J 6 bases, leaving 14 bases between the germline ends. CDR1 is DFQATT, CDR2 SNEGSKA, per germline (reference sequence).

This clonotype was found many times. The rearrangement joins TRBV11-1 to TRBJ2-1; the D gene is possibly TRBD2 (7 bases). This CDR3 has 16 amino acids. In germline, CDR1 is SGHAT, CDR2 FQDESV (reference sequence). The V end was cut by 1 base, the J end by 2 bases, with 12 bases between. The CDR3 reads CASSLEGGEAYNEQFF. The CDR3 nucleotides are TGTGCCAGCAGCTTAGAAGGGGGGGAAGCCTACAATGAGCAGTTCTTC.

The rearrangement uses TRBV20-1 and TRBJ2-7; 11 bases agree with TRBD2. The junction had 4 bases not matched to a gene; V was cut back by 0 bases and J by 3 bases. The length of the CDR3 is 15 residues. Germline V gene sequence: CDR1 DFQATT, CDR2 SNEGSKA (reference sequence). CDR3 amino acids: CSARDGTSGSYEQYF. The DNA for the CDR3 is TGCAGTGCTAGAGATGGAACTAGCGGGAGCTACGAGCAGTACTTC.

V gene TRBV28 combines with J gene TRBJ2-7; either TRBD1 or TRBD2 may supply D (7 bases each). The CDR3 has 16 amino acids. From germline, CDR1 is MDHEN and CDR2 SYDVKM. Trimming stripped 7 bases from V and 6 bases from J, with 25 bases between. The CDR3 here is CASTFLRGGGSSEQYF. Here the CDR3 DNA reads TGTGCCAGCACCTTCCTCAGGGGGGGGGGCAGTAGCGAGCAGTACTTC.

This clonotype was counted between two and nine times. The chain recombines TRBV27 with TRBJ2-5; TRBD2 aligns across 9 bases. This CDR3 is built from 15 residues. V shed 6 bases and J 6 bases; nucleotides not matched to a gene: 11. Germline lookup yields CDR1 MNHEY and CDR2 SMNVEV (reference sequence). CDR3 sequence: CASSPSGLALQTQYF. CDR3 bases: TGTGCCAGCAGCCCCTCCGGACTAGCGCTTCAGACCCAGTACTTC.

This clonotype was seen only a few times. This chain uses TRBV12-3 or TRBV12-4 with TRBJ1-5; D is perhaps TRBD1 (5 bases). This CDR3 region has 14 residues. Trimming cost V 8 bases and J 2 bases, with 13 bases left between them. CDR3 protein: CASRTRMGNQPQHF. The CDR3 DNA sequence: TGTGCCAGCCGGACACGGATGGGCAATCAGCCCCAGCATTTT.

This clonotype was seen more than once but under ten times. The chain has TRBV5-1 and TRBJ1-2; D gene ambiguous. Looked up from germline, CDR1 is SGHRS and CDR2 is YFSETQ. The CDR3 is made up of 13 amino acids. V was trimmed by 5 bases and J by 2 bases, leaving 10 bases between them. CDR3 protein: CASRAERNYGYTF. CDR3 nucleotide sequence: TGCGCCAGCAGGGCAGAGCGAAACTATGGCTACACCTTC.

The chain links TRBV11-2 to TRBJ2-7, with unresolved D. The germline V gene has CDR1 SGHAT and CDR2 FQNNGV. Deletions cut 3 bases from V and 7 bases from J, with 13 bases between. The length of the CDR3 is 13 residues. CDR3 loop: CASSLAPKWEQYF. CDR3 sequence (DNA): TGTGCCAGCAGCTTGGCTCCCAAATGGGAGCAGTACTTC.

This clonotype occurred many times. The chain couples TRBV4-1 to TRBJ2-7, with D unclear. V was shortened by 1 base and J by 0 bases, with 10 bases between the two germline ends. The CDR3 covers 15 residues. Germline CDR1 MGHRA, CDR2 YSYEKL. The CDR3, as DNA: TGCGCCAGCAGCCAAGGAAGAACTACCTCCTACGAGCAGTACTTC. It specifies CASSQGRTTSYEQYF.

This clonotype has more than one count but fewer than ten. The J gene is TRBJ2-2, the V gene TRBV5-1, with unresolved D. This CDR3 has 16 residues. V shed 5 bases and J shed 0 bases, with 14 bases lying between them. Germline CDR1 is SGHRS and CDR2 is YFSETQ. This CDR3 reads CASRFGRSPNTGELFF. The CDR3 region has the DNA TGCGCCAGCAGATTTGGACGGTCCCCGAACACCGGGGAGCTGTTTTTT.

This clonotype was detected ten times or more. J is TRBJ2-7 and V is TRBV14; TRBD2 aligns across 10 bases. V shed 4 bases and J 2 bases; nucleotides not matched to a gene: 11. In germline, CDR1 is SGHDN, CDR2 FVKESK. The length of the CDR3 is 17 residues. CDR3 sequence reads: CASSPRLAGMETYEQYF. The CDR3 nucleotides are TGTGCCAGCAGCCCCCGACTAGCGGGTATGGAGACCTACGAGCAGTACTTC. Supplemented by reference TRBV14 and TRBJ2-7, the full variable domain reads EAGVTQFPSHSVIEKGQTVTLRCDPISGHDNLYWYRRVMGKEIKFLLHFVKESKQDESGMPNNRFLAERTGGTYSTLKVQPAELEDSGVYFCASSPRLAGMETYEQYFGPGTRLTVT.

A few counts support this clonotype. The J gene is TRBJ1-5, the V gene TRBV19; 7 bases are shared with TRBD1. CDR1 and CDR2 (germline): LNHDA, SQIVND (reference sequence). J gave up 6 bases and V 7 bases, and 6 bases lay outside the gene matches. The CDR3 has 13 amino acids. CDR3 nucleotide sequence: TGTGCCAGTACCCAGGGGGGGGCTCAGCCCCAGCATTTT. Encoded protein: CASTQGGAQPQHF.

At least ten counts were recorded for this clonotype. V and J are TRBV2 and TRBJ1-2, with TRBD1 matching 7 bases. The germline V gene encodes CDR1 SNHLY and CDR2 FYNNEI. The CDR3 length is 14 residues. V shed 3 bases, J shed 3 bases, and the junction held 4 bases outside the gene matches. CDR3 DNA: TGTGCCAGCAGTGATAGGGGGCTGGACTATGGCTACACCTTC. It codes for CASSDRGLDYGYTF.

The rearrangement links TRBV20-1 to TRBJ1-1; D remains ambiguous. The CDR3 totals 14 residues. The V end was cut by 3 bases, the J end by 1 base, with 12 bases between. Germline CDR1 is DFQATT and CDR2 is SNEGSKA (reference sequence). CDR3 DNA sequence: TGCAGTGCTAGTTTATCCCACGGGAACACTGAAGCTTTCTTT. Amino acid sequence: CSASLSHGNTEAFF.

At least ten counts were recorded for this clonotype. The chain couples TRBV5-1 to TRBJ2-3; TRBD1 or TRBD2 may be the D gene (5 bases each). CDR3 length: 13 residues. Germline CDR1 and CDR2: SGHRS and YFSETQ. The V end was cut by 1 base, the J end by 4 bases, with 7 bases between. CDR3 DNA sequence: TGCGCCAGCAGCTTGCGGGACGCAGATACGCAGTATTTT. Protein: CASSLRDADTQYF. Filled out from reference TRBV5-1 and TRBJ2-3, the complete variable domain reads KAGVTQTPRYLIKTRGQQVTLSCSPISGHRSVSWYQQTPGQGLQFLFEYFSETQRNKGNFPGRFSGRQFSNSRSEMNVSTLELGDSALYLCASSLRDADTQYFGPGTRLTVL.

This clonotype was picked up a small number of times. The chain couples TRBV24-1 to TRBJ2-1; 9 bases are a match to TRBD1. The CDR3 runs 16 residues. CDR1 KGHDR and CDR2 SFDVKD come from the germline V gene. The V segment lost 4 bases and the J segment 6 bases; nucleotides outside the gene matches: 9. CDR3 DNA: TGTGCCACCAGTGAGCATACAGGGGGCGCGGGCAATGAGCAGTTCTTC. Its translation: CATSEHTGGAGNEQFF.

This chain uses TRBV10-3 with TRBJ2-1; 10 nucleotides agree with TRBD1. J lost 7 bases, V lost 2 bases, and 8 bases had no gene match. The CDR3 consists of 16 residues. CDR1 is ENHRY and CDR2 is SYGVKD in the germline V gene. The CDR3 protein is CAISEQRGQGTNEQFF. DNA for the CDR3: TGTGCCATCAGTGAGCAACGGGGACAGGGGACGAATGAGCAGTTCTTC.